The rows below give T cell receptor beta chains drawn from one sample of a study of a mutant IDH1 vaccine in newly diagnosed glioma. These receptors lack a known antigen. Method: immunoSEQ multiplex PCR; TCRdb's copy keeps in-frame clones and lacks some. The profile shows roughly 38,000 clones, roughly 82% of them singletons. The sequencing used PBMCs, collected from a glioma patient whose treatment included an IDH1 peptide vaccine. These receptors originate from a man aged 18 to 29 with glioma. Some clones in this sample may be carry-over from other donors' samples. Each CDR3 is given with its conserved first and last residue. The D gene is left open where the match is weak. Only some rows state a clone size, as once, few, many or a class for expanded clones.

TRBV7-8	NA	NA	TRBJ1-1	TGTGCCAGCAGCTTAGAAGTGCAGATGAACACTGAAGCTTTCTTT	CASSLEVQMNTEAFF
TRBV7-9	NA	NA	TRBJ2-1	TGTGCCAGCAGCTTAGGGGGCGGACCAAGGGAGTTCTTC	CASSLGGGPREFF
TRBV10-3	NA	NA	TRBJ1-2	TGTGCCATCAGTGAGTCTGACAGCCTAATCTATGGCTACACCTTC	CAISESDSLIYGYTF
TRBV7-8	NA	TRBD2	TRBJ2-3	TGTGCCAGCAGCTCCCGGACTAGCGGGACAGATACGCAGTATTTT	CASSSRTSGTDTQYF
TRBV4-1	NA	TRBD1	TRBJ1-2	TGCGCCAGCAGAGACCAAGTATTAGCAGGGGGCGTCTATGGCTACACCTTC	CASRDQVLAGGVYGYTF
TRBV5-1	NA	NA	TRBJ2-2	TGCGCCAGCAGCTCCGCGGGACTTCACACCGGGGAGCTGTTTTTT	CASSSAGLHTGELFF
TRBV25-1	NA	NA	TRBJ1-2	TGTGCCAGCAGTGACTCACCAGTAGGGGCCGGATATGGCTACACCTTC	CASSDSPVGAGYGYTF
TRBV6-5	few	NA	TRBJ1-1	TGTGCCAGCAGTTACCGGGGTAGCACTGAAGCTTTCTTT	CASSYRGSTEAFF
TRBV2	NA	TRBD1	TRBJ1-2	TGTGCCAGCAGTGAAGAGGACAGGGTTGGCCGCTACACCTTC	CASSEEDRVGRYTF
TRBV2	NA	TRBD2	TRBJ2-1	TGTGCCAGCACTCATAGCGGGAACTCCTACAATGAGCAGTTCTTC	CASTHSGNSYNEQFF
TRBV7-9	NA	NA	TRBJ1-1	TGTGCCAGCAGCCTTCTACAGGGTGCGATGGAAGCTTTCTTT	CASSLLQGAMEAFF
TRBV2	NA	TRBD1	TRBJ2-7	TGTGCCAGCAGTGGCGGGACAGGGTTTTACGAGCAGTACTTC	CASSGGTGFYEQYF
TRBV7-3	NA	TRBD1	TRBJ1-1	TGTGCCAGCAGCTCTCGACAGGGACTTGAAGCTTTCTTT	CASSSRQGLEAFF
TRBV19	NA	NA	TRBJ1-1	TGTGCCAGTAGTATTAGTTCTGTGGCTCCTGAAGCTTTCTTT	CASSISSVAPEAFF
TRBV6-5	NA	NA	TRBJ2-5	TGTGCCAGCAGCCAAGGATTGGAGAGGGAGACCCAGTACTTC	CASSQGLERETQYF
TRBV7-2	NA	NA	TRBJ1-2	TGTGCCAGCAGCCGCCGTCGCGACGCCGGCTACACCTTC	CASSRRRDAGYTF
TRBV6-5	NA	NA	TRBJ1-2	TGTGCCAGCAGCCCGACGGACTATGGCTACACCTTC	CASSPTDYGYTF
TRBV5-1	NA	TRBD1	TRBJ1-1	TGCGCCAGCAGCCCTCTTGGACAGGGCTCTGAAGCTTTCTTT	CASSPLGQGSEAFF
TRBV30	few	NA	TRBJ2-5	TGTGCCTGGAGTTTCAAAGAGACCCAGTACTTC	CAWSFKETQYF
TRBV7-2	NA	TRBD1	TRBJ1-2	TGTGCCAGCAGCTCTCGTGGACAGGGGCCCCTGGGCTACACCTTC	CASSSRGQGPLGYTF
TRBV27	NA	NA	TRBJ1-5	TGTGCCAGCAGTTTATCTGGAGGTCAGCCCCAGCATTTT	CASSLSGGQPQHF
TRBV27	NA	TRBD1	TRBJ1-3	TGTGCCAGCAGCCCAACAGGGGCTCACTCTGGAAACACCATATATTTT	CASSPTGAHSGNTIYF
TRBV7-8	NA	NA	TRBJ1-4	TGTGCCAGCTTCCCTTTCACAGGCCCCGCTTCTGGGGAAAAACTGTTTTTT	CASFPFTGPASGEKLFF
TRBV14	NA	TRBD2	TRBJ2-1	TGTGCCAGCAGTGAAATGGAACTAGCGGGAGGCTACAATGAGCAGTTCTTC	CASSEMELAGGYNEQFF
TRBV7-6	NA	TRBD1	TRBJ1-3	TGTGCCAGCAGCTCGAGCCGGGACAGGGACAGAAACACCATATATTTT	CASSSSRDRDRNTIYF
TRBV5-4	NA	NA	TRBJ1-1	TGTGCCAGCAGCTTGGATGGGGGGCCGTACACTGAAGCTTTCTTT	CASSLDGGPYTEAFF
TRBV7-2	NA	TRBD1	TRBJ1-6	TGTGCCAGCAGCTCCGTGGGACAGTTATCACCCCTCCACTTT	CASSSVGQLSPLHF
TRBV5-1	NA	TRBD2	TRBJ2-1	TGCGCCAGCAGGGGGGGGACGGGGATCTACAATGAGCAGTTCTTC	CASRGGTGIYNEQFF
TRBV5-8	NA	NA	TRBJ1-1	TGTGCCAGCAGCTTTGACGGTTTGTCTGAAGCTTTCTTT	CASSFDGLSEAFF